These T cell receptor beta chains were read from a single sample in a study of blood T cell repertoires in COVID-19. This table comes from immunoSEQ multiplex PCR, and its TCRdb copy is limited to in-frame clones, with some not included. Of roughly 270,000 clones detected, 70% to 90% appear once; the ten largest clones hold roughly 4.6%. The sequenced material came from peripheral blood. The receptor source for this set is a man aged 50 to 60 with active or convalescent COVID-19. The conserved cysteine and the conserved F or W are not part of the CDR3 here.

V gene	J gene	CDR3 protein
TRBV28	TRBJ2-1	ASSLLAGTYNEQF
TRBV11-2	TRBJ2-7	ASSSTSGSYEQY
TRBV18	TRBJ2-6	ASSPPGQPSGANVLT
TRBV5-1	TRBJ2-7	ASSLGQSLAGTYEQY
TRBV29-1	TRBJ2-1	SVGRLSRSYNEQF
TRBV3-1/TRBV3-2	TRBJ1-4	ASSQADAGINEKLF
TRBV7-8	TRBJ2-1	ASSLAGVSNEQF
TRBV29-1	TRBJ2-3	SVRLAGSTDTQY
TRBV18	TRBJ2-5	ASSPSRQLETQY
TRBV11-2	TRBJ2-2	ASSPGTSGTILF